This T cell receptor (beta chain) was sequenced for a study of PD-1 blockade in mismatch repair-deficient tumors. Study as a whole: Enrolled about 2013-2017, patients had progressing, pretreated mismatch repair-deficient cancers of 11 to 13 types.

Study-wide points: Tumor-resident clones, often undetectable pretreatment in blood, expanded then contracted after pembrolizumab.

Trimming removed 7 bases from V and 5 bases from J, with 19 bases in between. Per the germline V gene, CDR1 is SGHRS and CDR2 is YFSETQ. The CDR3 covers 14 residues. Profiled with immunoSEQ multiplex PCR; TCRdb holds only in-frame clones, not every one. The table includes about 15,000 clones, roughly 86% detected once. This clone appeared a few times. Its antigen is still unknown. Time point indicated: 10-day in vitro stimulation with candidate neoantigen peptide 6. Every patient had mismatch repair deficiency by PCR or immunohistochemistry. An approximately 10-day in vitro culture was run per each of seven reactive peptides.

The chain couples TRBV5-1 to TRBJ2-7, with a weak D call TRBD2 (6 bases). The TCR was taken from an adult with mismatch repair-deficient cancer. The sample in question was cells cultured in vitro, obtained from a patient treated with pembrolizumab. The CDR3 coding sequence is TGCGCCAGCGGGCTTGCGGGAACCTCAGACGAGCAGTACTTC. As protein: CASGLAGTSDEQYF.